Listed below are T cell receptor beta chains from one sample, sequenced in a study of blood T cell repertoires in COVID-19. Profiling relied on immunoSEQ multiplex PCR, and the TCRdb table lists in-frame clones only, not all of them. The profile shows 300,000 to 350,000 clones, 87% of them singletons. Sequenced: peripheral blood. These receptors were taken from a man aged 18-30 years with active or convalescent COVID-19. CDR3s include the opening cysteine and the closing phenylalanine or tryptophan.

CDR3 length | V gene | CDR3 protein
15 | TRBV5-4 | CASSSSTATNEKLFF
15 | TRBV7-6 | CASSLGTSGWNEQFF
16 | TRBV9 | CASSAGTGTNTGELFF
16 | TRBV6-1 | CASSEIAGPRTDTQYF
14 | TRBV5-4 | CASRSQGAGYGYTF
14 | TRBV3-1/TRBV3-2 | CASSQDSRVYGYTF
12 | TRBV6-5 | CASSYTLGSYTF
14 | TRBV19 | CASSMEQGNQPQHF
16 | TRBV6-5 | CASSYGAGDHNYGYTF
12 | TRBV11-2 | CASSLDSDEQFF
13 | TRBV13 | CASRGGSYNEQFF
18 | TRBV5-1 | CASSLKPGLAGGQETQYF
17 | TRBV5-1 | CASSLGPSSGRADEQFF
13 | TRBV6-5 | CASNAGNTGELFF
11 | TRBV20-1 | CSARESYEQYF
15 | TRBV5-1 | CASSSPAGGETEAFF
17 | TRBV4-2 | CASSQFGTEFVNSPLHF
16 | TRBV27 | CASSISTTGGNTEAFF
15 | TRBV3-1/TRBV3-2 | CASSQVGDGGDTQYF
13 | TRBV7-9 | CASSAGAKNIQYF
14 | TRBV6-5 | CASRGRQGNQPQHF
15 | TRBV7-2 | CASSQGGRSNEKLFF
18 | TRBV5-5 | CASSGYLQGTGLKGEQYF
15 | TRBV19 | CASSIIEGANTEAFF
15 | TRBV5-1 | CASRGGTSDYNEQFF
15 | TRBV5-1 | CASSLEASGSYEQYF
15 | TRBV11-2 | CASSLVEGGLTEAFF
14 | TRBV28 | CASSSLGQGMGYTF
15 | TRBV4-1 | CASSQDRGESQPQHF
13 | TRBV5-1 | CASSLETAYEQYF
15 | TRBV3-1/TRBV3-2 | CASSQDRGLGREQYF
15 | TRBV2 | CASMIGWEGTGELFF
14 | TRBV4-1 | CASSQARDTGELFF
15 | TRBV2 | CASRMTGGDVHGYTF
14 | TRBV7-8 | CASSSLHSNEKLFF
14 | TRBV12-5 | CASGITGDNQPQHF
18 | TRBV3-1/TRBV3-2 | CASSPNFLGQGINYGYTF
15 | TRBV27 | CASSYNTGANTEAFF
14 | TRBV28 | CASSFSGAAYEQYF
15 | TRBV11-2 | CASSLGAGEYNEQFF
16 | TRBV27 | CASSLLVGGPYNEQFF
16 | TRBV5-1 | CASSLKGQGIIYEQYF
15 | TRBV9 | CASSAGTGVGQPQHF
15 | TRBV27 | CASSPRLAGTDTQYF
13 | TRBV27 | CASSLTGTDTQYF
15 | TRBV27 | CASSSGQGINYGYTF
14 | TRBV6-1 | CASSEDFFSNEQFF